This T cell receptor (beta chain) was obtained from a study of blood T cell repertoires in COVID-19. Study in general: The samples span acute and convalescent COVID-19 from the United States, Italy and Spain. T cells, B-cell-depleted T cells, or PBMCs supplied cDNA or gDNA.

Under the authors' procedure: From reference gene primer amplification, estimates of nucleated cell counts were derived. Data came from immunoSEQ multiplex PCR; TCRdb stores just in-frame clones and leaves some out. Clonal size and the V and J genes are those of that table, whereas D and trimming came from the DNA. This table has some 190,000 clones, about 85% appearing once. Sequenced sample: peripheral blood. This sequence originates from a man younger than 40 with acute or convalescent COVID-19.

The CDR3 loop reads CASSQDRGSGNTIYF. CDR3 sequence (DNA): TGCGCCAGCAGCCAAGATAGGGGCTCTGGAAACACCATATATTTT. This chain uses TRBV4-1 with TRBJ1-3; D possibly corresponds to TRBD1 (5 bases). This CDR3 is 15 amino acids long. Trimming cost V 0 bases and J 0 bases, with 6 bases left between them. CDR1 and CDR2 from the germline V gene are MGHRA and YSYEKL.